This T cell receptor (beta chain) was found in a study of CD8 T cells in Susac syndrome. The overall study: Treatment status at blood draw for the Susac syndrome patients was therapy-naive, corticosteroids, or intravenous immunoglobulin alone. Regarding the study as a whole: In Susac syndrome, the CD4+ T cell repertoires did not show clonal expansion.

Germline CDR1 reads SGHTA; CDR2 reads FQGNSA. Trimming shortened V by 4 bases and J by 6 bases, and 13 bases separated the two germline ends. The CDR3 runs to 14 residues. Roughly 0.45 to 1 ug RNA was reverse transcribed with random hexamers. TCRdb re-analysed the immunoSEQ multiplex PCR reads in MiXCR, keeping a single row per CDR3 protein. The sample yields a few hundred thousand distinct CDR3 sequences, 94% seen once. This clonotype appeared a single time. Its antigen is not known. This chain links TRBV7-2 with TRBJ2-4; a weak D match, TRBD2 (6 bases). The sequence was collected from a human donor with Susac syndrome. The sample consisted of CD4+ T cells from PBMCs. Written as DNA, the CDR3 is TGTGCCAGCAGCTGGAGGGGTAGTGGAAACATTCAGTACTTC. Its translation: CASSWRGSGNIQYF. Using reference TRBV7-2 and TRBJ2-4 for the parts outside the CDR3, the full variable domain is GAGVSQSPSNKVTEKGKDVELRCDPISGHTALYWYRQSLGQGLEFLIYFQGNSAPDKSGLPSDRFSAERTGGSVSTLTIQRTQQEDSAVYLCASSWRGSGNIQYFGAGTRLSVL.